These 25 T cell receptor beta chains share one sample of origin, sequenced in a study of blood T cell repertoires in COVID-19. Sequencing used immunoSEQ multiplex PCR; TCRdb keeps in-frame clones, though not all of them. The data show some 200,000 clones, 82% seen once. Sequenced: PBMCs or T cells enriched from blood (not recorded which). The source of these receptors is a man in his forties who had recovered from COVID-19.

The CDR3, as DNA: TGTGCCAGCAGTGTACAGGGGATAGAGACCCAGTACTTC. It encodes CASSVQGIETQYF. This chain uses TRBV2 with TRBJ2-5, with TRBD1 identical over 7 bases. The CDR3 loop spans 13 amino acids. The V gene's germline CDR1 is SNHLY and CDR2 FYNNEI. V lost 4 bases to trimming and J lost 4 bases; unmatched junction nucleotides: 3.

V and J are TRBV11-2 and TRBJ2-7; 8 bases agree with TRBD1. Germline V gene data show CDR1 as SGHAT and CDR2 as FQNNGV. CDR3 size: 15 residues. The ends lost 1 base at V and 1 base at J; junction bases unmatched: 3. This CDR3 is CASSLARGQSYEQYV. DNA of the CDR3: TGTGCCAGCAGCTTAGCCAGGGGGCAGTCCTACGAGCAGTACGTC.

This chain connects TRBV20-1 to TRBJ1-4; D gene uncertain. Germline V gene sequence: CDR1 DFQATT, CDR2 SNEGSKA (reference sequence). The V end was cut by 3 bases, the J end by 4 bases, with 9 bases between. This CDR3 has 13 amino acids. The CDR3 sequence: CSASEAGNEKLFF. The CDR3, as DNA: TGCAGTGCTAGTGAGGCGGGTAATGAAAAACTGTTTTTT.

This chain links TRBV6-5 with TRBJ2-7; 7 nucleotides line up with TRBD1. V was pared by 5 bases and J by 6 bases, with 13 bases of the junction left unmatched. This CDR3 contains 15 residues. Germline assignment: CDR1 MNHEY and CDR2 SVGAGI. Here the CDR3 reads CASSNGQAGRREQYV. The CDR3 DNA is TGTGCCAGCAGTAACGGACAGGCCGGCCGTCGCGAGCAGTACGTC.

This clone was seen a handful of times. The J gene is TRBJ1-2, the V gene TRBV3-1 (or the pseudogene TRBV3-2), with D possibly being TRBD1 (6 bases). This CDR3 is 17 amino acids long. Between the trimmed V and J ends, which lost 1 base and 4 bases, there was a span of 19 bases. Looked up from germline, CDR1 is LGHDT and CDR2 is YNNKEL (reference sequence). Here the CDR3 DNA reads TGTGCCAGCAGCCAAGTAGGGTGGGGGCGCCCCGGCTATGGCTACACCTTC. Its translation: CASSQVGWGRPGYGYTF.

The DNA for the CDR3 is TGTGCCAGCAGTTTAGCCGACAGGAACTACGAGCAGTACTTC. Amino acids: CASSLADRNYEQYF. The chain employs TRBV27 and TRBJ2-7; tentatively, D is TRBD1 (6 bases). The CDR3 runs to 14 residues. Germline assignment: CDR1 MNHEY and CDR2 SMNVEV (reference sequence). The V end lost 2 bases, the J end lost 3 bases, and 11 bases lay between the germline ends.

This chain uses TRBV13 with TRBJ2-1; weak D call: TRBD2 (6 bases). V lost 5 bases and J lost 9, with 8 bases in between. From germline, CDR1 is PRHDT and CDR2 FYEKMQ (reference sequence). This CDR3 comprises 11 residues. CDR3 coding DNA: TGTGCCAGCAGCGAGCGGGCTGAGCAGTTCTTC. The encoded protein is CASSERAEQFF. The whole variable domain, filled in from reference TRBV13 and TRBJ2-1, reads AAGVIQSPRHLIKEKRETATLKCYPIPRHDTVYWYQQGPGQDPQFLISFYEKMQSDKGSIPDRFSAQQFSDYHSELNMSSLELGDSALYFCASSERAEQFFGPGTRLTVL.

In its sample, this clone was seen a few times. This chain connects TRBV6-2 or TRBV6-3 to TRBJ2-7; 10 nucleotides align to TRBD1. Per germline, CDR1 MNHEY and CDR2 SVGEGT. The CDR3 totals 15 residues. The junction had 1 base not matched to a gene; V was cut back by 2 bases and J by 0 bases. The CDR3 nucleotides read TGTGCCAGCAGTTACGGGGACAGGGGCTCCTACGAGCAGTACGTC. Amino acid sequence: CASSYGDRGSYEQYV.

The chain recombines TRBV5-1 with TRBJ2-3; TRBD2 matches at 13 bases. Unmatched junction bases numbered 4, after V lost 3 bases and J lost 3 bases. CDR1 and CDR2 from the germline V gene are SGHRS and YFSETQ. The CDR3 is 16 amino acids. The CDR3 DNA sequence: TGCGCCAGCAGCTCGGGACTAGCGGGAATAACAGATACGCAGTATTTT. Translating it yields CASSSGLAGITDTQYF. The full variable domain, with the rest looked up from reference TRBV5-1 and TRBJ2-3, is KAGVTQTPRYLIKTRGQQVTLSCSPISGHRSVSWYQQTPGQGLQFLFEYFSETQRNKGNFPGRFSGRQFSNSRSEMNVSTLELGDSALYLCASSSGLAGITDTQYFGPGTRLTVL.

The chain couples TRBV28 to TRBJ1-2; no definite D call. V was clipped by 7 bases and J by 3 bases, with 9 bases between them. The germline CDR1 and CDR2 sequences are MDHEN and SYDVKM. This CDR3 is 12 amino acids long. CDR3 sequence reads: CASTPGDYGYTF. DNA of the CDR3: TGTGCCAGCACCCCCGGGGACTATGGCTACACCTTC.

This clone has just one count. J is TRBJ1-4 and V is TRBV29-1; D is perhaps TRBD1 (6 bases). This CDR3 has 13 amino acids. Between the trimmed V and J ends, which lost 7 bases and 2 bases, there was a span of 11 bases. CDR1 SQVTM and CDR2 ANQGSEA come from the germline V gene. CDR3 nucleotides: TGCAGCGCCCGCAGGGGCACTAATGAAAAACTGTTTTTT. This sequence encodes CSARRGTNEKLFF. The variable domain in full, completed from reference TRBV29-1 and TRBJ1-4, reads SAVISQKPSRDICQRGTSLTIQCQVDSQVTMMFWYRQQPGQSLTLIATANQGSEATYESGFVIDKFPISRPNLTFSTLTVSNMSPEDSSIYLCSARRGTNEKLFFGSGTQLSVL.

The rearrangement links TRBV5-1 to TRBJ2-5; 9 bases line up with TRBD1. Germline lookup yields CDR1 SGHRS and CDR2 YFSETQ. The CDR3 is 17 amino acids. V lost 4 bases to trimming and J lost 4 bases; unmatched junction nucleotides: 14. The CDR3 bases are TGCGCCAGCAGCCCCGGGTTGTTGGACAGGGGTGGAGAGACCCAGTACTTC. Amino acid sequence: CASSPGLLDRGGETQYF.

The chain links TRBV11-1 to TRBJ2-3; 12 positions match TRBD1. This CDR3 has 16 amino acids. Trimming took 5 bases from V and 4 from J; bases not matched to a gene: 7. Germline-derived CDR1 and CDR2 are SGHAT and FQDESV (reference sequence). The DNA for the CDR3 is TGTGCCAGCAGCCCACGGGACAGGGGGCGAGCAGATACGCAGTATTTT. Protein sequence: CASSPRDRGRADTQYF.

The rearrangement joins TRBV6-5 to TRBJ2-7, with 10 nucleotides matching TRBD2. V lost 0 bases to trimming and J lost 4 bases; unmatched junction nucleotides: 3. Germline CDR1 and CDR2: MNHEY and SVGAGI. The CDR3 extends over 15 amino acids. As DNA, the CDR3 is TGTGCCAGCAGTTACTCGGGACTAGCGCCGTACGAGCAGTACGTC. The encoded protein is CASSYSGLAPYEQYV.

This rearrangement joins TRBV23-1 to TRBJ1-4; D perhaps matches TRBD1 (6 bases). TRBV23-1 is placed among ORFs of uncertain function. Between the trimmed V and J ends, which lost 5 bases and 8 bases, there was a span of 18 bases. The CDR3 loop spans 15 amino acids. The DNA for the CDR3 is TGCGCCAGCAGTTCCGAACAGGGTCGGGACGAAAAACTGTTTTTT. Its translation: CASSSEQGRDEKLFF.

This clone was seen once. This chain links TRBV5-1 with TRBJ2-2; D possibly corresponds to TRBD2 (6 bases). Trimming removed 0 bases at V and 8 bases at J, with 20 bases between. CDR1 and CDR2 from the germline V gene are SGHRS and YFSETQ. The CDR3 is 17 residues long. CDR3 loop: CASSLAGGGLLPGELFF. In DNA form, the CDR3 reads TGCGCCAGCAGCTTGGCCGGCGGAGGGCTCCTCCCGGGGGAGCTGTTTTTT.

As DNA, the CDR3 is TGTGCCAGCAGTTTCATAGCTAGCAACCACGACTATGGCTACACCTTC. Encoded protein: CASSFIASNHDYGYTF. This chain connects TRBV27 to TRBJ1-2; no firm D call. Germline values: CDR1 MNHEY, CDR2 SMNVEV (reference sequence). The length of the CDR3 is 16 residues. The germline V and J ends were trimmed by 3 bases and 3 bases, with 17 bases remaining between them.

The chain recombines TRBV9 with TRBJ2-3; 8 bases agree with TRBD2. V lost 0 bases and J lost 2; bases outside the gene matches: 2. Germline values: CDR1 SGDLS, CDR2 YYNGEE. This CDR3 is 15 amino acids long. The CDR3 nucleotides read TGTGCCAGCAGCGTAGGTAGCGGGACCACAGATACGCAGTATTTT. Amino acids: CASSVGSGTTDTQYF.

This clone was counted only a few times. This CDR3 is also generated by other DNA sequences in the sample. The V gene is TRBV7-2, the J gene TRBJ1-1, with D maybe TRBD1 (5 bases). The CDR3 is 13 amino acids. With 4 bases removed from V and 1 base from J, the gap between germline ends came to 7 bases. Germline values: CDR1 SGHTA, CDR2 FQGNSA. The CDR3 DNA reads as TGTGCCAGCAGCTCAGGACAGAACACTGAAGCTTTCTTT. Its translation: CASSSGQNTEAFF.

V is TRBV19 and J is TRBJ1-2, with 7 bases matching TRBD1. CDR3 length: 12 residues. CDR1 is LNHDA and CDR2 is SQIVND in the germline V gene (reference sequence). The V gene end was trimmed by 11 bases and the J gene end by 2 bases; junction bases not matched to a gene: 5. The CDR3 nucleotides are TGTGCCGGCTTACAGGGGAACTATGGCTACACCTTC. The encoded protein is CAGLQGNYGYTF.

The CDR3 bases are TGTGCCAGCAGCTCGACAGGGACTGGAAACACCATATATTTT. Protein sequence: CASSSTGTGNTIYF. The chain couples TRBV5-6 to TRBJ1-3; TRBD1 matches at 7 bases. V was pared by 3 bases and J by 2 bases, with 2 bases of the junction left unmatched. Germline V lookup: CDR1 SGHDT, CDR2 YYEEEE. The CDR3 has 14 amino acids.

The chain joins TRBV19 to TRBJ1-1; D is ambiguous. Trimming stripped 3 bases from V and 5 bases from J, with 13 bases between. From germline, CDR1 is LNHDA and CDR2 SQIVND (reference sequence). This CDR3 is 14 amino acids long. The DNA of the CDR3 is TGTGCCAGTAGTATCCTCCAGCGTCCAACTGAAGCTTTCTTT. It is translated as CASSILQRPTEAFF.

The chain combines TRBV6-5 with TRBJ1-1, with D possibly TRBD1 on 6 matching bases. Trimming shortened V by 10 bases and J by 0 bases, and 18 bases separated the two germline ends. The CDR3 is made up of 15 amino acids. From germline, CDR1 is MNHEY and CDR2 SVGAGI. The CDR3 loop is CATKERGNMNTEAFF. The CDR3 DNA reads TGTGCCACCAAGGAGAGGGGGAACATGAACACTGAAGCTTTCTTT.

V gene TRBV3-1 (or the pseudogene TRBV3-2) combines with J gene TRBJ2-7, with a tentative D call TRBD1 (6 bases). Germline CDR1 and CDR2: LGHDT and YNNKEL (reference sequence). This CDR3 spans 20 amino acids. V lost 0 bases and J 0 bases, leaving 24 bases between the germline ends. CDR3 sequence (DNA): TGTGCCAGCAGCCAAGATCTAGGGGCAGGGGTCGCGGAGAGCTCCTACGAGCAGTACGTC. Residues: CASSQDLGAGVAESSYEQYV.

In this sample, this clone turned up a few times. This chain uses TRBV18 with TRBJ1-2; D possibly corresponds to TRBD1 (6 bases). V was trimmed by 2 bases and J by 3 bases, leaving 16 bases between them. This CDR3 has 16 amino acids. Germline V gives CDR1 KGHSH, CDR2 LQKENI. Here the CDR3 DNA reads TGTGCCAGCTCACCAAATCCGACAGGTTCTGACTATGGCTACACCTTC. It specifies CASSPNPTGSDYGYTF.